This is a list of T cell receptor beta chains from one sample in a study of OX40 agonist ivuxolimab in advanced cancers. Produced via immunoSEQ multiplex PCR; TCRdb's table is partial and in-frame only. Of 65,000 to 80,000 clones listed, roughly 92% were seen once; the top ten hold under 8%. The specimen was CD4+ or CD8+ T cells sorted from blood, collected in a trial of the OX40 agonist ivuxolimab. These receptors originate from an adult with an advanced solid tumor such as melanoma, head and neck, liver or kidney cancer. CDR3s include the opening cysteine and the closing phenylalanine or tryptophan. A D gene is named only where the DNA matches it firmly. Clone sizes are given selectively: once, few, many, or a class where the clone is expanded.

TGTGCCAGCAGTTTCAGGGATTTTTCCGTCACTGAAGCTTTCTTT CASSFRDFSVTEAFF NA TRBJ1-1 NA TRBV27
TGCAGCGTTGTGAGTTTGAGGTACGAGCAGTACTTC CSVVSLRYEQYF NA TRBJ2-7 NA TRBV29-1
TGTGCCAGCAGCCCATGGCCTGGAAACACCATATATTTT CASSPWPGNTIYF NA TRBJ1-3 NA TRBV28
TGTGCCAGCAGCACCATCGGGGGACAGGCGTCCTACGAGCAGTACTTC CASSTIGGQASYEQYF NA TRBJ2-7 TRBD1 TRBV7-8
TGTGCCAGCAGCTTTCTAGCGGGGGGGCCGGCTAGGCAAGAGACCCAGTACTTC CASSFLAGGPARQETQYF NA TRBJ2-5 TRBD2 TRBV7-8
TGTGCCAGCGTACTTTCGTTGACTAGCGGGTTACCCTACAATGAGCAGTTCTTC CASVLSLTSGLPYNEQFF NA TRBJ2-1 TRBD2 TRBV2
TGTGCCAGCAGTGTGCCTTTAGGGCCCTTTTACAATGAGCAGTTCTTC CASSVPLGPFYNEQFF NA TRBJ2-1 NA TRBV25-1
TGTGCCAGCAGCTTGTACGGGTCAGGGGAAACCGATAACTATGGCTACACCTTC CASSLYGSGETDNYGYTF NA TRBJ1-2 NA TRBV5-4
TGCGCCAGCAGCTTGGGGGGTAATGAGCAGTTCTTC CASSLGGNEQFF NA TRBJ2-1 NA TRBV5-1
TGTGCCAGCAGGGCCACAGGGGCTTTGGGAGATACGCAGTATTTT CASRATGALGDTQYF NA TRBJ2-3 TRBD1 TRBV28
TGTGCCACCGGGACACTCACCGGGGAGCTGTTTTTT CATGTLTGELFF NA TRBJ2-2 NA TRBV2
TGTGCCAGCAGCGTTGGCTCAGGGGCCCACAATGAGCAGTTCTTC CASSVGSGAHNEQFF once TRBJ2-1 NA TRBV9
TGTGCCAGCAGCCATCGGGGGGCGCGCTTCTATGGCTACACCTTC CASSHRGARFYGYTF NA TRBJ1-2 NA TRBV6-6
TGTGCCTGGAGTGTACTTCCGGGCTCCTACAATGAGCAGTTCTTC CAWSVLPGSYNEQFF once TRBJ2-1 NA TRBV30
TGTGCCAGCAGCCAAGAGAAGGGCGGAGATACGCAGTATTTT CASSQEKGGDTQYF NA TRBJ2-3 NA TRBV4-2
TGCAGCGTTGAACCTGACAGGGATTATGGCTACACCTTC CSVEPDRDYGYTF few TRBJ1-2 TRBD1 TRBV29-1
TGTGCCTGGAGTGTGGCAGGACTCACAGATACGCAGTATTTT CAWSVAGLTDTQYF NA TRBJ2-3 NA TRBV30
TGTGCCAGCAGCGTAGGCAGTGAGCAGTTCTTC CASSVGSEQFF NA TRBJ2-1 NA TRBV9
TGCGCCAGCAGCCAAGTCTCGCCTTCTGGGGAGCTGTTTTTT CASSQVSPSGELFF NA TRBJ2-2 NA TRBV4-3
TGTGCCAGCAGCTTAGCAGGGGCGGGCCAGCCCCAGCATTTT CASSLAGAGQPQHF NA TRBJ1-5 NA TRBV7-2
TGTGCCAGCAGTTCCGGGACAGGGGGGTACGAGCAGTACTTC CASSSGTGGYEQYF NA TRBJ2-7 TRBD1 TRBV6-6
TGTGCCAGCAGTTTTCTAGGTAACTACGAGCAGTACTTC CASSFLGNYEQYF NA TRBJ2-7 NA TRBV27
TGTGCCAGTAGTATAGGCGCGGGGGGGCTCAATGAGCAGTTCTTC CASSIGAGGLNEQFF NA TRBJ2-1 TRBD2 TRBV19
TGTGCCAGCAGAGAGGGGGGTATCAGTAGCGGGGCAAACAATGAGCAGTTCTTC CASREGGISSGANNEQFF NA TRBJ2-1 TRBD2 TRBV28
TGTGCCAGCAGCGAACGCCGGGACGGATACTACGAGCAGTACTTC CASSERRDGYYEQYF NA TRBJ2-7 NA TRBV5-4
TGTGCCAGCAGGTCCGACTCAAGCTCCTACAATGAGCAGTTCTTC CASRSDSSSYNEQFF NA TRBJ2-1 NA TRBV2
TGTGCCACCAGCGCTCAGGGGAAGCCCTACGAGCAGTACTTC CATSAQGKPYEQYF NA TRBJ2-7 NA TRBV15
TGTGCCAGCAGTGATGTGGGGTCAGATACGCAGTATTTT CASSDVGSDTQYF NA TRBJ2-3 NA TRBV25-1
TGTGCCAGCAGCTTGTGGGGGCGCGGAAACACTGAAGCTTTCTTT CASSLWGRGNTEAFF NA TRBJ1-1 NA TRBV5-6
TGTGCCAGCAGCCTGCGGGACCCCTCCGACGAGCAGTACTTC CASSLRDPSDEQYF NA TRBJ2-7 NA TRBV7-9
TGTGCCTGGAGTGTCCGGCAGGGCGTCGGCTACACCTTC CAWSVRQGVGYTF NA TRBJ1-2 NA TRBV30
TGCGCCAGCAGCCAAGTCTTGGGCAGGGTAGACGGAAACACCATATATTTT CASSQVLGRVDGNTIYF NA TRBJ1-3 NA TRBV4-1
TGCGCCAGCAGCATAGGGACATCTGGCTACACCTTC CASSIGTSGYTF once TRBJ1-2 NA TRBV5-1
TGTGCCAGCAGCGTAGGCGGCGGGGGGGGTTATTACTACAATGAGCAGTTCTTC CASSVGGGGGYYYNEQFF NA TRBJ2-1 TRBD2 TRBV9
TGCGCCAGCAGCCAAGGGTCCGGGGGATACAATGAGCAGTTCTTC CASSQGSGGYNEQFF NA TRBJ2-1 NA TRBV4-3
TGTGCCAGCAGCCCCGGGACAGTCTCTTGGGATGGCTACACCTTC CASSPGTVSWDGYTF NA TRBJ1-2 TRBD1 TRBV11-2
TGTGCCAGCAGCCCCGAAAGGAATCAGCCCCAGCATTTT CASSPERNQPQHF NA TRBJ1-5 NA TRBV7-6
TGCGCCAGCAGCGTAAAACAGATGAACACTGAAGCTTTCTTT CASSVKQMNTEAFF once TRBJ1-1 NA TRBV5-1
TGCAGCGTTCTGTTCTGGGCCGGAGATAGCAATCAGCCCCAGCATTTT CSVLFWAGDSNQPQHF NA TRBJ1-5 NA TRBV29-1
TGTGCCAGCAGCGTATCAGGGAGGGGGGAGACCCAGTACTTC CASSVSGRGETQYF NA TRBJ2-5 NA TRBV11-2
TGTGCCAGCAGTCCCTTGGGACTAGCGGGAGCGAAGGTGGACGAGCAGTACTTC CASSPLGLAGAKVDEQYF NA TRBJ2-7 TRBD2 TRBV27
TGCGCCAGCAGACTAATCCAGGGTGCCCATGAGCAGTTCTTC CASRLIQGAHEQFF NA TRBJ2-1 NA TRBV4-1
TGCGCCAGCAGCTACCGGGACAGGGGGGATGAGCAGTTCTTC CASSYRDRGDEQFF NA TRBJ2-1 TRBD1 TRBV4-3
TGTGCCAGCAGCACGGGACAGGCCCTACGGGGGCATAGCAATCAGCCCCAGCATTTT CASSTGQALRGHSNQPQHF once TRBJ1-5 TRBD1 TRBV5-6
TGTGCCAGCAGCGGCGCGGGGGGCCGGGAGACCCAGTACTTC CASSGAGGRETQYF NA TRBJ2-5 TRBD2 TRBV6-5
TGCGCCAGCAGCCCACCCTGGATAGGGGAGCTGTTTTTT CASSPPWIGELFF NA TRBJ2-2 NA TRBV5-1
TGCGCCAGCAGCCAAGTTCACAGACCTCAAGAGACCCAGTACTTC CASSQVHRPQETQYF NA TRBJ2-5 NA TRBV4-3
TGTGCCAGTAAATGGTCTAGCGGGAGAAACAATGAGCAGTTCTTC CASKWSSGRNNEQFF once TRBJ2-1 TRBD2 TRBV19
TGTGCCAGCAGCGGAAGGACTAGCGGGGGAACGAACACCGGGGAGCTGTTTTTT CASSGRTSGGTNTGELFF NA TRBJ2-2 TRBD2 TRBV2
TGTGCCAGCAGCTTGGGGCAGTACCAAGAGACCCAGTACTTC CASSLGQYQETQYF NA TRBJ2-5 NA TRBV5-4
TGTGCCAGCAGCTTAATCGACAGGGGGGGAAGAAGCCCTGAAGCTTTCTTT CASSLIDRGGRSPEAFF NA TRBJ1-1 TRBD1 TRBV7-9
TGTGCCAGCAGCTTAATTTCGGCGTTAGCAGATACGCAGTATTTT CASSLISALADTQYF NA TRBJ2-3 NA TRBV7-9
TGTGCCAGTAGTATCTGGGCGGGAGTGGCGGAGCAGTTCTTC CASSIWAGVAEQFF NA TRBJ2-1 TRBD2 TRBV19
TGTGCCAGCAGCACGGGACCGCTATATGGCTACACCTTC CASSTGPLYGYTF NA TRBJ1-2 NA TRBV14
TGTGCCACCAGTGTCGCGAACACTGAAGCTTTCTTT CATSVANTEAFF NA TRBJ1-1 NA TRBV15
TGTGCCAGCAGCGCCCTCGAGGGCGTCTATGGCTACACCTTC CASSALEGVYGYTF NA TRBJ1-2 NA TRBV5-4
TGTGCCAGCAGTGCAGGGGTTGGTTACGAGCAGTACTTC CASSAGVGYEQYF NA TRBJ2-7 NA TRBV27